This TCR beta chain was identified during a study of cytomegalovirus exposure and HLA in healthy donors. Turning to the study itself: The study placed 80% to 90% of its approximately 380 genotyped donors in the Caucasian-associated ancestry cluster. Study-level findings and limits: Judged likely to be a sequencing artifact was a cluster of highly shared sequence variants.

Germline V gene data show CDR1 as LNHDA and CDR2 as SQIVND (reference sequence). The CDR3 has 14 residues. The V segment lost 6 bases and the J segment 4 bases; nucleotides outside the gene matches: 6. PCR involved 60 Vbeta and 13 Jbeta primers. Libraries were prepared by immunoSEQ multiplex PCR; TCRdb keeps only in-frame clonotypes and omits some of them. This table has 200,000 or so clones, less than 85% appearing once. Of note for this clone: Its antigen is unknown.

The chain recombines TRBV19 with TRBJ2-1; 7 bases are shared with TRBD2. Sequencing input: PBMCs. This clonotype originated in a man younger than 30 in good health and CMV-seronegative. CDR3 amino acids: CASRPSGPYNEQFF. The DNA for the CDR3 is TGTGCCAGTAGGCCTAGCGGTCCTTACAATGAGCAGTTCTTC.